Below are 24 T cell receptor beta chains sequenced from a single sample in a study of T cell responses to AZD1222 COVID-19 vaccine (dated by TCRdb to about 2021). The receptor library was made with the immunoSEQ multiplex PCR assay. Drawn from immuneACCESS, this table holds only the in-frame rearrangements with V and J called that TCRdb kept. Clones are partly lost; checked studies trace under half to an unresolved V gene and leave the rest unexplained. Counted in this sample were fewer than 110,000 clones; roughly nine tenths of them appeared once. The ten largest make up under 50% of the sample. The sample's time point label, decoded: baseline before first vaccination. Sequencing used peripheral blood, obtained on day 0 of AZD1222 vaccination. These receptors originate from an adult in good health.

This rearrangement joins TRBV5-1 to TRBJ2-7; D is uncertain. The CDR3 loop spans 19 amino acids. Germline CDR1 reads SGHRS; CDR2 reads YFSETQ. V shed 6 bases and J shed 0 bases, with 28 bases lying between them. CDR3: CASTEGVGSPKLSSYEQYF. CDR3 DNA sequence: TGCGCCAGCACGGAAGGAGTCGGCAGCCCAAAACTTAGCTCCTACGAGCAGTACTTC.

The V gene is TRBV12-3 or TRBV12-4, the J gene TRBJ1-5; D gene uncertain. V shed 5 bases and J shed 6 bases, with 11 bases lying between them. The CDR3 is 13 amino acids. CDR3 residues: CASSPTDGQPQHF. The CDR3 DNA follows: TGTGCCAGCAGTCCGACGGACGGTCAGCCCCAGCATTTT.

This chain connects TRBV9 to TRBJ2-3; the match to TRBD1 covers 7 bases. There are 13 residues in the CDR3. Germline V gene data show CDR1 as SGDLS and CDR2 as YYNGEE. Trimming cost V 3 bases and J 6 bases; bases outside gene matches: 4. The CDR3 loop is CASSAQGEDTQYF. The CDR3 DNA reads TGTGCCAGCAGCGCTCAGGGGGAGGATACGCAGTATTTT.

The chain carries TRBV5-1 and TRBJ1-2, with TRBD1 matching 7 bases. CDR1 is SGHRS and CDR2 is YFSETQ in the germline V gene. With V trimmed by 2 bases and J by 7 bases, 11 bases remained unmatched. The length of the CDR3 is 15 residues. CDR3 nucleotide sequence: TGCGCCAGCAGCTTAGATGGCAGGGGGATGGGTGGCTACACCTTC. It yields the protein CASSLDGRGMGGYTF.

This clone was counted once. V usage is TRBV2 and J usage is TRBJ2-3; D may be TRBD2 (7 bases). Between the trimmed V and J ends, which lost 7 bases and 0 bases, there was a span of 14 bases. The CDR3 is 15 amino acids. CDR1 SNHLY and CDR2 FYNNEI come from the germline V gene. CDR3 sequence: CASKPQGGSTDTQYF. The DNA of the CDR3 is TGTGCCAGCAAGCCACAGGGAGGGAGCACAGATACGCAGTATTTT.

This chain connects TRBV28 to TRBJ1-5; D may be TRBD1 (6 bases). The germline V gene has CDR1 MDHEN and CDR2 SYDVKM. Trimming pared 2 bases from V and 6 bases from J, leaving 14 bases between. The CDR3 totals 15 residues. CDR3 in DNA: TGTGCCAGCAGTTTAAATTTGGGGGCGGGTCAGCCCCAGCATTTT. Translation gives CASSLNLGAGQPQHF.

The V gene is TRBV21-1, the J gene TRBJ2-7; the table's D call, TRBD2, was not checked against the DNA. TRBV21-1 is designated a pseudogene. This CDR3 has 15 residues. For the CDR3, the DNA is TGTGCCAGCAGACCACGTTTCCCGAGCTCCTACGAGCAGTACTTC. Residues: CASRPRFPSSYEQYF.

This chain connects TRBV9 to TRBJ2-2; TRBD2 aligns across 13 bases. The V segment lost 4 bases and the J segment 5 bases; nucleotides outside the gene matches: 11. The CDR3 extends over 18 amino acids. Germline CDR1 SGDLS, CDR2 YYNGEE. CDR3 protein: CASSLPGTSGTPTGELFF. The CDR3 DNA reads as TGTGCCAGCAGCTTACCCGGGACTAGCGGGACTCCGACCGGGGAGCTGTTTTTT.

The chain employs TRBV23-1 and TRBJ1-2, with D perhaps TRBD1 (5 bases). TRBV23-1 is reported as an ORF; its role is uncertain. Trimming cost V 8 bases and J 0 bases, with 10 bases left between them. There are 13 residues in the CDR3. This chain's CDR3 is CASGGESNYGYTF. DNA of the CDR3: TGCGCCAGCGGGGGAGAGTCTAACTATGGCTACACCTTC.

J is TRBJ1-5 and V is TRBV6-2 or TRBV6-3, with 7 positions matching TRBD1. Germline trimming cut 5 bases from V and 3 bases from J; bases unmatched to any gene: 10. CDR1 is MNHEY and CDR2 is SVGEGT in the germline V gene. The CDR3 covers 16 residues. DNA for the CDR3: TGTGCCAGCAGTCTCAGACAGGGCGCCCCCAATCAGCCCCAGCATTTT. Its translation is CASSLRQGAPNQPQHF.

This chain links TRBV7-2 with TRBJ2-7; unclear D gene. There are 16 residues in the CDR3. Germline V gene lookup returns CDR1 SGHTA and CDR2 FQGNSA. V was cut by 3 bases and J by 0 bases, with 15 bases left in between. CDR3 amino acids: CASSFGVARSSYEQYF. DNA of the CDR3: TGTGCCAGCAGCTTTGGGGTAGCTCGGAGCTCCTACGAGCAGTACTTC.

This clone was seen once. The V call is TRBV6-4, the J call TRBJ1-1; 7 nucleotides agree with TRBD1. After removal of 3 bases from V and 0 bases from J, the junction contained 7 bases not matched to a gene. The CDR3 runs to 16 residues. Germline-derived CDR1 and CDR2 are MRHNA and SNTAGT. The CDR3 DNA reads TGTGCCAGCAGTGAAGAAGGGACAGCATTGAACACTGAAGCTTTCTTT. Protein sequence: CASSEEGTALNTEAFF.

This clone was seen a handful of times. The chain has TRBV5-1 and TRBJ2-2, with 14 bases aligning to TRBD2. Losses at the gene ends were 3 bases for V and 5 bases for J; bases not matched to a gene: 6. Germline V gene data show CDR1 as SGHRS and CDR2 as YFSETQ. The CDR3 spans 17 residues. The CDR3 DNA is TGCGCCAGCAGCTCACCGGGACTAGCGGGAGAGACCGGGGAGCTGTTTTTT. It specifies CASSSPGLAGETGELFF.

CDR3 protein: CARQGRSGANVLTF. CDR3 DNA sequence: TGTGCCAGACAGGGTCGTTCTGGGGCCAACGTCCTGACTTTC. The chain joins TRBV2 to TRBJ2-6, with D tentatively TRBD1 (6 bases). Trimming pared 9 bases from V and 1 base from J, leaving 10 bases between. The CDR3 is 14 amino acids. CDR1 is SNHLY, CDR2 FYNNEI, per germline.

This clone was found a few times. V usage is TRBV28 and J usage is TRBJ1-1, with 7 bases that match TRBD1. The CDR3 consists of 13 residues. The ends lost 6 bases at V and 4 bases at J; junction bases unmatched: 5. Germline V gene lookup returns CDR1 MDHEN and CDR2 SYDVKM. CDR3 amino acids: CASSYRGFTEAFF. CDR3 nucleotides: TGTGCCAGCAGCTACAGGGGCTTCACTGAAGCTTTCTTT.

V is TRBV7-2 and J is TRBJ2-7; 15 bases are shared with TRBD2. The CDR3 extends over 19 amino acids. CDR1 is SGHTA and CDR2 is FQGNSA in the germline V gene. Trimming at V came to 4 bases and at J to 4 bases, leaving 14 bases not matched to a gene. The CDR3 coding sequence is TGTGCCAGCAGCTCTCAAGGAGTGTGGACTAGCGGGAGGGGTTACGAGCAGTACTTC. This codes for CASSSQGVWTSGRGYEQYF.

This clone appeared once. This rearrangement joins TRBV7-6 to TRBJ2-1; 9 bases map to TRBD1. The CDR3 totals 15 residues. Trimming at V came to 6 bases and at J to 5 bases, leaving 8 bases not matched to a gene. Per the germline V gene, CDR1 is SGHVS and CDR2 is FNYEAQ. CDR3 protein: CASRMLGQGNNEQFF. The CDR3 DNA reads as TGTGCCAGCAGAATGTTGGGACAGGGTAACAATGAGCAGTTCTTC. The entire variable domain, with the rest obtained from reference TRBV7-6 and TRBJ2-1, is as follows: GAGVSQSPRYKVTKRGQDVALRCDPISGHVSLYWYRQALGQGPEFLTYFNYEAQQDKSGLPNDRFSAERPEGSISTLTIQRTEQRDSAMYRCASRMLGQGNNEQFFGPGTRLTVL.

This rearrangement joins TRBV28 to TRBJ1-3; D not certain. Germline values: CDR1 MDHEN, CDR2 SYDVKM. The germline V and J ends were trimmed by 5 bases and 0 bases, with 8 bases remaining between them. CDR3 length: 14 amino acids. CDR3 in amino acids: CASSLEYSGNTIYF. Written as DNA, the CDR3 is TGTGCCAGCAGTCTGGAATACTCTGGAAACACCATATATTTT.

The chain has TRBV27 and TRBJ1-6, with TRBD1 as a possible D gene (5 bases). The CDR3 covers 14 residues. Trimming removed 7 bases at V and 7 bases at J, with 14 bases between. Germline V lookup: CDR1 MNHEY, CDR2 SMNVEV (reference sequence). The CDR3 here is CASKEGAGNSPLHF. For the CDR3, the DNA is TGTGCCAGCAAGGAAGGGGCAGGCAATTCACCCCTCCACTTT.

The chain employs TRBV28 and TRBJ2-1, with a weak D call TRBD1 (5 bases). Germline V CDR1 and CDR2: MDHEN, SYDVKM. V gave up 6 bases and J gave up 6 bases, with 21 bases separating them. The CDR3 runs 16 residues. CDR3 loop: CASSRPGSRFGNEQFF. The CDR3 DNA sequence: TGTGCCAGCAGCCGCCCAGGGTCGCGCTTTGGCAATGAGCAGTTCTTC.

The chain couples TRBV3-1 (or the pseudogene TRBV3-2) to TRBJ1-1; TRBD1 is a possible D gene (5 bases). V shed 6 bases and J shed 6 bases, with 17 bases lying between them. CDR1 and CDR2 from the germline V gene are LGHDT and YNNKEL (reference sequence). The CDR3 runs to 14 residues. The CDR3 here is CASRMSREAAEAFF. CDR3 nucleotides: TGTGCCAGCAGAATGTCCAGGGAAGCGGCTGAAGCTTTCTTT.

The J gene is TRBJ1-6, the V gene TRBV21-1; the table's D gene call, TRBD1, was not cross checked with the DNA. TRBV21-1 is a pseudogene locus. The CDR3 extends over 17 amino acids. The DNA of the CDR3 is TGTGCCAGCAGCAAAGTTCCCCGGGACAGGCTTAATTCACCCCTCCACTTT. Its protein is CASSKVPRDRLNSPLHF.

In its sample, this clone was seen a few times. The chain is built from TRBV7-9 and TRBJ2-3; no definite D call. Germline CDR1 SEHNR, CDR2 FQNEAQ (reference sequence). V was cut by 5 bases and J by 0 bases, with 12 bases left in between. This CDR3 has 15 amino acids. The CDR3 sequence is CASSPRLSSTDTQYF. In DNA, the CDR3 is TGTGCCAGCAGCCCTCGATTAAGCAGCACAGATACGCAGTATTTT.

The V and J genes are TRBV11-2 and TRBJ2-7; D unresolved. The CDR3 sequence is 14 residues long. V was clipped by 4 bases and J by 3 bases, with 13 bases between them. Germline assignment: CDR1 SGHAT and CDR2 FQNNGV. CDR3 nucleotide sequence: TGTGCCAGCAGCTCTTTGACTCGATTCTACGAGCAGTACTTC. Translation gives CASSSLTRFYEQYF.